This TCR beta chain is from a study of blood T cell repertoires in COVID-19. Study summary: The analysed material was cDNA or gDNA that came from T cells, B-cell-depleted T cells, or PBMCs.

Only in-frame clones appear in the TCRdb table, and some are missing; sequencing was by immunoSEQ multiplex PCR. The sample consists of fewer than 250,000 clones, approximately 84% of them appearing once. The CDR3 covers 14 residues. Between the trimmed V and J ends, which lost 1 base and 4 bases, there was a span of 10 bases. The germline CDR1 and CDR2 sequences are KGHSY and FQNENV. Material for sequencing was PBMCs or T cells enriched from blood (not recorded which). This receptor was obtained from a woman in her twenties or thirties who had recovered from COVID-19. This chain uses TRBV16 with TRBJ2-5; D perhaps matches TRBD2 (6 bases). DNA of the CDR3: TGTGCCAGCAGCCAATGGGGGGTCCCAGAGACCCAGTACTTC. This sequence encodes CASSQWGVPETQYF.